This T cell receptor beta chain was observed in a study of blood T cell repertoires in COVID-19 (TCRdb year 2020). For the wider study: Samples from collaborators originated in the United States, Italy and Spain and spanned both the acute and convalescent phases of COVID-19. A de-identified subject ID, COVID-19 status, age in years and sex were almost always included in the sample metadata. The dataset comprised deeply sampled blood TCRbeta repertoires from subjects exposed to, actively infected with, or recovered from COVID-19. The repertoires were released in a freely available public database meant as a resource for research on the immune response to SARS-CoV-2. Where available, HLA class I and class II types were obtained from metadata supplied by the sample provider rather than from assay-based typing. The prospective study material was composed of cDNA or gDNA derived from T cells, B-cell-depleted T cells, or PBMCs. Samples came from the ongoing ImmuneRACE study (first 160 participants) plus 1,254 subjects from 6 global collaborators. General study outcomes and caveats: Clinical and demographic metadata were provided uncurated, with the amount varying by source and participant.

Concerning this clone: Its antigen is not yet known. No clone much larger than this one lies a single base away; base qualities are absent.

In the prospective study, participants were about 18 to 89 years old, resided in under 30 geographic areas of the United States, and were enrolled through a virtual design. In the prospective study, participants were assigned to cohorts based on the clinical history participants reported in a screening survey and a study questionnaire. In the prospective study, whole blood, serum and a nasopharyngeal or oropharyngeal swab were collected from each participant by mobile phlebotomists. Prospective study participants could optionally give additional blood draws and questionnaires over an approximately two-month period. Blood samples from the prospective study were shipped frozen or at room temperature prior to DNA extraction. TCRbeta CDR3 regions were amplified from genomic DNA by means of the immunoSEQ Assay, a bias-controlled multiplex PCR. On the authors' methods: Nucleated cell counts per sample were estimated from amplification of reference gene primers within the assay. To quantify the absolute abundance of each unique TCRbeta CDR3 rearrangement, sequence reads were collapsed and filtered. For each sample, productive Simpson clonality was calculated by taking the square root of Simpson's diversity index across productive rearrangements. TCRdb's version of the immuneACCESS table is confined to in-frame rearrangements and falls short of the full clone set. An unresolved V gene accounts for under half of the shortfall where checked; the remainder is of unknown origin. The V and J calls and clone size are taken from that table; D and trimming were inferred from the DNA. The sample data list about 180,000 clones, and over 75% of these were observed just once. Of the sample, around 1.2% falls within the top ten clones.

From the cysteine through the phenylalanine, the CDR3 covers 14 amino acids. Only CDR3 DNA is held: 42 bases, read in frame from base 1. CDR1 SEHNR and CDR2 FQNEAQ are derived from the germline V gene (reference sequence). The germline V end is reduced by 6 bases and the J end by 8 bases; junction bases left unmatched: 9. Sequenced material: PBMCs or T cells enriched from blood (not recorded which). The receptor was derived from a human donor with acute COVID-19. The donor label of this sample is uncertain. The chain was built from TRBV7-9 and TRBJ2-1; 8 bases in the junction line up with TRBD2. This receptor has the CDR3 CASRRTGGRYEQFF. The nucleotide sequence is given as TGTGCCAGCAGGCGAACGGGGGGGCGATATGAGCAGTTCTTC.